Shown below are 25 T cell receptor beta chains from a single sample sequenced in a study of T cell changes during pregnancy in multiple sclerosis (dated by TCRdb to about 2019). The library was built by means of the immunoSEQ multiplex PCR assay. As stored in TCRdb, this immuneACCESS dataset retains in-frame rearrangements with V and J assigned. A fraction of the clones does not appear; measured against another copy, unresolved V genes explain less than half of the discrepancy, and the remainder lacks a known reason. Present in this sample are roughly 57,000 clones, over 85% of which were seen just once. The ten largest clones represent 2.5% to 3.5% of the sample. The source was CD8+ T cells from peripheral blood mononuclear cells, collected before pregnancy. The receptor source for this set is a female donor with multiple sclerosis, enrolled in a pregnancy study.

The rearrangement uses TRBV6-5 and TRBJ2-1, with D possibly being TRBD2 (5 bases). Germline-derived CDR1 and CDR2 are MNHEY and SVGAGI. The CDR3 spans 15 residues. Trimming pared 1 base from V and 0 bases from J, leaving 7 bases between. The CDR3: CASSYLGSSYNEQFF. The CDR3 DNA sequence: TGTGCCAGCAGTTACTTAGGGAGCTCCTACAATGAGCAGTTCTTC.

The CDR3: CASSHTRASRANSGNTIYF. CDR3 sequence (DNA): TGCGCCAGCAGCCACACGAGAGCCTCGAGGGCTAACTCTGGAAACACCATATATTTT. This rearrangement joins TRBV4-1 to TRBJ1-3, with D uncertain. The CDR3 loop spans 19 amino acids. V dropped 3 bases and J dropped 0 bases, with 21 bases sitting between them. Germline CDR1 MGHRA, CDR2 YSYEKL.

The gene calls are TRBV18 and TRBJ2-2; D possibly corresponds to TRBD2 (5 bases). There are 17 residues in the CDR3. Deletions cut 0 bases from V and 0 bases from J, with 11 bases between. Germline CDR1 reads KGHSH; CDR2 reads LQKENI. CDR3: CASSPPLWESNTGELFF. CDR3 bases: TGTGCCAGCTCACCACCCCTTTGGGAGTCGAACACCGGGGAGCTGTTTTTT.

The chain joins TRBV27 to TRBJ2-7; 8 bases line up with TRBD1. V was pared by 5 bases and J by 4 bases, with 7 bases of the junction left unmatched. Germline V lookup: CDR1 MNHEY, CDR2 SMNVEV (reference sequence). The CDR3 extends over 14 amino acids. The chain's CDR3 is CASSTQGGTYEQYF. Here the CDR3 DNA reads TGTGCCAGCAGTACACAGGGGGGAACTTACGAGCAGTACTTC.

The rearrangement uses TRBV19 and TRBJ1-5; unclear D gene. V lost 5 bases, J lost 0 bases, and 11 bases lay in between. Germline V CDR1 and CDR2: LNHDA, SQIVND (reference sequence). There are 15 residues in the CDR3. The CDR3 region has the DNA TGTGCCAGTAGTGCCGATTCTATTAGCAATCAGCCCCAGCATTTT. It encodes CASSADSISNQPQHF.

This clone has more than one count but fewer than ten. At one of its ends the junction is not consistent with the germline gene, which may arise from a read error. The genes are TRBV7-7 and TRBJ2-2; D is perhaps TRBD1 (5 bases). The germline V gene encodes CDR1 SSHAT and CDR2 FNYEAQ (reference sequence). The CDR3 covers 17 residues. As DNA, the CDR3 is TGTGCTAGCAGCTTAGGTCTAGGACATCGGAACACCGGGGAGCTGTTTTTT. Its translation: CASSLGLGHRNTGELFF. Using reference TRBV7-7 and TRBJ2-2 for the parts outside the CDR3, the full variable domain is GAGVSQSPRYKVTKRGQDVTLRCDPISSHATLYWYQQALGQGPEFLTYFNYEAQPDKSGLPSDRFSAERPEGSISTLTIQRTEQRDSAMYRCASSLGLGHRNTGELFFGEGSRLTVL.

The V and J genes are TRBV6-1 and TRBJ2-7; no clear D. With 6 bases removed from V and 6 bases from J, the gap between germline ends came to 9 bases. Germline CDR1 MNHNS, CDR2 SASEGT. CDR3 length equals 11 residues. CDR3 sequence (DNA): TGTGCCAGCAGGTATCAGGCCGAGCAGTACTTC. Its translation is CASRYQAEQYF.

This chain joins TRBV4-3 and TRBJ1-1; D perhaps matches TRBD1 (5 bases). Germline CDR1 reads LGHNA; CDR2 reads YSLEER. Trimming took off 0 bases at V and 2 bases at J, with 10 bases between the two ends. The CDR3 consists of 15 residues. DNA for the CDR3: TGCGCCAGCAGCCAAGAGATGGGGACTAACACTGAAGCTTTCTTT. Translation: CASSQEMGTNTEAFF.

This clone was detected once. V usage is TRBV9 and J usage is TRBJ2-1; 12 bases line up with TRBD2. Germline V gives CDR1 SGDLS, CDR2 YYNGEE. Trimming at V came to 0 bases and at J to 8 bases, leaving 3 bases not matched to a gene. The CDR3 contains 15 residues. This chain's CDR3 is CASSVASGGVHEQFF. The CDR3 DNA reads as TGTGCCAGCAGCGTAGCTAGCGGGGGGGTTCATGAGCAGTTCTTC.

This rearrangement joins TRBV12-5 to TRBJ2-3; D might be TRBD2 (7 bases). V dropped 3 bases and J dropped 7 bases, with 14 bases sitting between them. CDR3 length: 14 residues. Germline-derived CDR1 and CDR2 are LGHNT and FRNRAP. The CDR3 loop reads CASGLVGGPYTQYF. In DNA, the CDR3 is TGTGCTAGTGGTTTAGTGGGGGGGCCTTATACGCAGTATTTT.

The chain employs TRBV15 and TRBJ1-2; TRBD1 agrees at 9 bases. V was pared by 1 base and J by 8 bases, with 2 bases of the junction left unmatched. The CDR3 loop spans 13 amino acids. Germline lookup yields CDR1 LNHNV and CDR2 YYDKDF (reference sequence). CDR3 in amino acids: CATSRGGQGGYTF. The DNA for the CDR3 is TGTGCCACCAGCAGAGGGGGACAGGGAGGCTACACCTTC.

The V call is TRBV6-1, the J call TRBJ1-1, with TRBD1 matching over 7 bases. V lost 4 bases and J lost 0; bases outside the gene matches: 14. The germline V gene encodes CDR1 MNHNS and CDR2 SASEGT. The CDR3 runs 18 residues. The CDR3 loop is CASSALYRGVLMNTEAFF. For the CDR3, the DNA is TGTGCCAGCAGTGCCCTCTACAGGGGTGTTCTTATGAACACTGAAGCTTTCTTT.

The J gene is TRBJ2-1, the V gene TRBV18, with 8 bases aligning to TRBD1. The CDR3 consists of 12 residues. With 3 bases clipped from V and 9 bases from J, the junction kept 1 base outside the gene matches. Germline loops: CDR1 KGHSH, CDR2 LQKENI. The chain's CDR3 is CASSPDRVEQFF. The CDR3 DNA follows: TGTGCCAGCTCACCGGACAGGGTTGAGCAGTTCTTC.

This clone has only a few counts. The chain recombines TRBV25-1 with TRBJ1-2; 8 bases align to TRBD1. Trimming took 9 bases from V and 7 from J; bases not matched to a gene: 10. Per germline, CDR1 MGHDK and CDR2 SYGVNS. This CDR3 has 13 amino acids. The CDR3 DNA sequence: TGTGCCAGTACCGTTGGGACAGGCGGTGGCTACACCTTC. This codes for CASTVGTGGGYTF.

On this clone: One end of the junction does not line up with germline, which may come from a read error. The V gene is TRBV7-7, the J gene TRBJ2-3; D might be TRBD2 (6 bases). This CDR3 has 14 amino acids. CDR1 is SSHAT and CDR2 is FNYEAQ in the germline V gene (reference sequence). The CDR3 coding sequence is TGTGCTAGCAGCTTATCGGGGGACGGGGATACGCAGTATTTT. This encodes CASSLSGDGDTQYF.

This rearrangement joins TRBV4-2 to TRBJ1-1, with unresolved D. The ends were cut back, 4 bases at V and 0 bases at J, with 9 bases in the middle. From germline, CDR1 is LGHNA and CDR2 YNFKEQ. The CDR3 extends over 14 amino acids. The DNA for the CDR3 is TGTGCCAGCAGCCCTGAACTGATGAACACTGAAGCTTTCTTT. The encoded protein is CASSPELMNTEAFF.

The chain joins TRBV27 to TRBJ2-3, with 7 bases aligning to TRBD2. The ends lost 8 bases at V and 1 base at J; junction bases unmatched: 9. CDR1 is MNHEY and CDR2 is SMNVEV in the germline V gene (reference sequence). The CDR3 totals 15 residues. The CDR3 spells CASESLSGGTDTQYF. Written as DNA, the CDR3 is TGTGCCAGCGAATCCCTCAGCGGGGGCACAGATACGCAGTATTTT.

This clone showed up just a few times. The chain employs TRBV11-2 and TRBJ1-2, with 7 bases lining up with TRBD1. Per the germline V gene, CDR1 is SGHAT and CDR2 is FQNNGV. The J segment lost 0 bases and the V segment lost 1 base, leaving 2 bases of the junction unmatched. The CDR3 is made up of 15 amino acids. The CDR3: CASSLGTGTNYGYTF. In DNA form, the CDR3 reads TGTGCCAGCAGCTTAGGGACAGGAACTAACTATGGCTACACCTTC.

The genes are TRBV7-2 and TRBJ1-6, with D hard to call. The CDR3 is made up of 17 amino acids. Germline-derived CDR1 and CDR2 are SGHTA and FQGNSA. V lost 2 bases and J lost 0, with 11 bases in between. Here the CDR3 reads CASSLSRPVSYNSPLHF. CDR3 in DNA: TGTGCCAGCAGCTTAAGTCGTCCAGTCTCCTATAATTCACCCCTCCACTTT.

This sequence joins TRBV9 and TRBJ2-5; 7 bases agree with TRBD2. Germline trimming cut 4 bases from V and 0 bases from J; bases unmatched to any gene: 21. CDR1 is SGDLS and CDR2 is YYNGEE in the germline V gene. This CDR3 contains 20 residues. CDR3 sequence (DNA): TGTGCCAGCAGCCCCCGGGAGGAATACAGCGCTCCGCCGTACCAAGAGACCCAGTACTTC. This sequence encodes CASSPREEYSAPPYQETQYF.

The chain joins TRBV5-4 to TRBJ1-4; 8 bases match TRBD1. J was trimmed by 12 bases and V by 2 bases; bases with no gene match: 9. Per germline, CDR1 SGHNT and CDR2 YYREEE (reference sequence). This CDR3 has 14 residues. CDR3 loop: CASSLMGQEGELFF. CDR3 in DNA: TGTGCCAGCAGCTTAATGGGACAGGAGGGAGAACTGTTTTTT.

The CDR3 region has the DNA TGTGCCAGCAGGATGGACAGGGGGCTAGGCGACGAGCAGTACTTC. Residues: CASRMDRGLGDEQYF. This chain links TRBV27 with TRBJ2-7, with 11 bases fitting TRBD1. Looked up from germline, CDR1 is MNHEY and CDR2 is SMNVEV (reference sequence). V dropped 6 bases and J dropped 5; count of bases not matched to a gene: 9. CDR3 size: 15 residues.

The chain carries TRBV7-3 and TRBJ1-5, with D maybe TRBD1 (6 bases). The CDR3 consists of 19 residues. CDR1 is SGHTA and CDR2 is FQGTGA in the germline V gene. V was trimmed by 0 bases and J by 2 bases, leaving 20 bases between them. DNA for the CDR3: TGTGCCAGCAGCTTAACAGGTCCGGGACAAAGAGCGGGCAATCAGCCCCAGCATTTT. Translating it yields CASSLTGPGQRAGNQPQHF.

This chain connects TRBV27 to TRBJ2-3; the D is unclear. Germline-derived CDR1 and CDR2 are MNHEY and SMNVEV (reference sequence). V was pared by 4 bases and J by 4 bases, with 12 bases between. CDR3 length: 14 amino acids. The CDR3 sequence: CASSSYPRADTQYF. The CDR3 bases are TGTGCCAGCAGTTCATACCCCCGGGCAGATACGCAGTATTTT.

The rearrangement uses TRBV9 and TRBJ2-7; 11 bases map to TRBD1. The junction had 7 bases not matched to a gene; V was cut back by 0 bases and J by 5 bases. CDR1 and CDR2 (germline): SGDLS, YYNGEE. The CDR3 totals 16 residues. In DNA, the CDR3 is TGTGCCAGCAGCGTAGATTTGGGACAGGGGGACAACGAGCAGTACTTC. Translation gives CASSVDLGQGDNEQYF.